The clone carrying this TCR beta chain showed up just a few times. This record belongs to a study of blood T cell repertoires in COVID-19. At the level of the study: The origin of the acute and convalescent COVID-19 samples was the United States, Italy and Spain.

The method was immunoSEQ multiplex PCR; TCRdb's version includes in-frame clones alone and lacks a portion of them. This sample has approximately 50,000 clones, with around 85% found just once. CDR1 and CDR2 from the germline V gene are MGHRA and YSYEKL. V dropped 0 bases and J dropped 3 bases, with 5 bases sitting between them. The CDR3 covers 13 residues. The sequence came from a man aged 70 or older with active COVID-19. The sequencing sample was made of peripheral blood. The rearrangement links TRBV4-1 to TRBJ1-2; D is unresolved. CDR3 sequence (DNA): TGCGCCAGCAGCCAAGATCTAGACTATGGCTACACCTTC. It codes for CASSQDLDYGYTF.